This T cell receptor (beta chain) stems from a study of neurological immune-mediated disorders. Healthy controls comprised blood bank volunteers in Maryland, USA. From 2 million PBMCs stored at -80 C, the unsorted libraries were generated. Overall study results and limits: Because no CDR3 amino acid sequences were shared across subjects by expanded clones, private repertoires were suggested in all groups.

This clonotype was recorded at least ten times. The antigen is unknown. The cDNA was synthesized by means of template-switch 5'RACE, which was carried out with 10-nucleotide random UMIs. TCRdb analysed the 5' RACE reads with MiXCR anew, one entry per CDR3 protein. This table holds approximately 40,000 distinct CDR3 sequences, roughly 13% found once. Material: PBMCs. The receptor was isolated from a female donor in good health.

The CDR3 DNA reads as TGTGCCAGCAGTTTATCTCGGGGGAGTGTTGATGAAAAACTGTTTTTT. Translated: CASSLSRGSVDEKLFF. The chain combines TRBV28 with TRBJ1-4, with D tentatively TRBD1 (5 bases). The germline V gene encodes CDR1 MDHEN and CDR2 SYDVKM. V was clipped by 1 base and J by 6 bases, with 15 bases between them. This CDR3 spans 16 amino acids.